This TCR beta chain was recorded in a study of T cells in Graves' hyperthyroidism and ophthalmopathy. Across the whole study: Initial diagnosis, before any treatment, was when peripheral blood was collected.

A remark on this clonotype: Its antigen remains unidentified.

Whole-study findings and limits: Blood held most thyroid clonotypes expanded above 0.001 frequency.

With 7 bases removed from V and 1 base from J, the gap between germline ends came to 7 bases. CDR3 length: 12 amino acids. CDR1 and CDR2 (germline): MNHNS, SASEGT. Each ophthalmopathy patient scored at least 3 on the Clinical Activity Score and at least 4 on NOSPECS grade, with duration under 3 months. Template material for amplifying TCR beta CDR3 regions consisted of RNA transcripts. First-round RT-PCR with HTBI primers amplified the TCR CDR3 region. TCRdb re-called the multiplex PCR reads through MiXCR, storing one row per CDR3 protein. The data show around 55,000 distinct CDR3 sequences, about half seen once.

The rearrangement uses TRBV6-1 and TRBJ2-5, with D perhaps matching TRBD1 (5 bases). The sequencing input was blood. The receptor's source is a woman aged 50 to 65 with Graves' ophthalmopathy. CDR3 coding DNA: TGTGCCAGCAAGACAGCCCAAGAGACCCAGTACTTC. It encodes CASKTAQETQYF.